The 20 T cell receptor beta chains presented below share a single source sample, sequenced in a study of blood T cell repertoires in COVID-19. Assay: immunoSEQ multiplex PCR; the TCRdb copy retains only in-frame clones and omits some. Seen here are about 200,000 clones, roughly 87% observed once, and the top ten hold 2% to 2.5%. What was sequenced was PBMCs or T cells enriched from blood (not recorded which). The receptors here all came from a woman younger than 45 who had recovered from COVID-19.

The CDR3 DNA follows: TGCGCCAGCAGCCTGTTCAGGGAAGCGGAAGCTTTCTTT. This gives the protein CASSLFREAEAFF. The chain is built from TRBV5-1 and TRBJ1-1; D is possibly TRBD1 (5 bases). In germline, CDR1 is SGHRS, CDR2 YFSETQ. V lost 4 bases to trimming and J lost 8 bases, with 15 bases between them. The CDR3 loop spans 13 amino acids.

This chain links TRBV7-2 with TRBJ1-1; D remains ambiguous. CDR1 is SGHTA, CDR2 FQGNSA, per germline. V lost 5 bases, J lost 7 bases, and 14 bases lay in between. The CDR3 contains 13 residues. The CDR3 DNA sequence: TGTGCCAGCAGCCCGATAATAGTGAGTGAAGCTTTCTTT. Translation gives CASSPIIVSEAFF.

The V call is TRBV7-2, the J call TRBJ1-4; D remains ambiguous. The CDR3 has 14 amino acids. V lost 2 bases and J lost 7, with 11 bases in between. CDR1 SGHTA and CDR2 FQGNSA come from the germline V gene. CDR3 sequence: CASSLREGAEKLFF. In nucleotides, the CDR3 is TGTGCCAGCAGCTTAAGGGAGGGTGCTGAAAAACTGTTTTTT.

V usage is TRBV7-2 and J usage is TRBJ1-5, with D uncertain. The germline CDR1 and CDR2 sequences are SGHTA and FQGNSA. V lost 5 bases and J lost 4, with 15 bases in between. The CDR3 covers 15 residues. The DNA of the CDR3 is TGTGCCAGCAGCCTCACTTTAAGCGGGAATCAGCCCCAGCATTTT. Protein product: CASSLTLSGNQPQHF.

J is TRBJ2-5 and V is TRBV18; D is uncertain. Germline lookup yields CDR1 KGHSH and CDR2 LQKENI. The V end was cut by 2 bases, the J end by 2 bases, with 12 bases between. The CDR3 consists of 15 residues. The CDR3 reads CASSPEGALQETQYF. CDR3 nucleotide sequence: TGTGCCAGCTCACCAGAAGGAGCCCTTCAAGAGACCCAGTACTTC.

V usage is TRBV27 and J usage is TRBJ1-1, with TRBD1 as a possible D gene (5 bases). The germline CDR1 and CDR2 sequences are MNHEY and SMNVEV (reference sequence). Deletions cut 4 bases from V and 0 bases from J, with 12 bases between. The length of the CDR3 is 15 residues. The CDR3 nucleotides are TGTGCCAGCAGTTCAAGGGGAAATGTGAACACTGAAGCTTTCTTT. As protein: CASSSRGNVNTEAFF.

The chain employs TRBV4-3 and TRBJ1-3, with D possibly matching TRBD1 (5 bases). The V gene lost 2 bases and the J gene lost 0 bases, with 11 bases spanning the gap. CDR1 LGHNA and CDR2 YSLEER come from the germline V gene. The CDR3 loop spans 16 amino acids. CDR3 nucleotides: TGCGCCAGCAGCCAATTGGCGGGACGCTCTGGAAACACCATATATTTT. Encoded protein: CASSQLAGRSGNTIYF.

The rearrangement links TRBV29-1 to TRBJ1-1; 9 nucleotides line up with TRBD1. There are 15 residues in the CDR3. Unmatched junction bases numbered 9, after V lost 6 bases and J lost 1 base. Germline loops: CDR1 SQVTM, CDR2 ANQGSEA. This CDR3 reads CSVRRTGEANTEAFF. CDR3 nucleotide sequence: TGCAGCGTACGCAGGACAGGGGAAGCGAACACTGAAGCTTTCTTT.

The chain combines TRBV2 with TRBJ1-5; TRBD1 agrees at 8 bases. Looked up from germline, CDR1 is SNHLY and CDR2 is FYNNEI. CDR3 size: 15 residues. V was clipped by 7 bases and J by 0 bases; unmatched bases: 5. CDR3 bases: TGTGCCAGCACCCGGACAGGGTATAGCAATCAGCCCCAGCATTTT. It translates to CASTRTGYSNQPQHF.

The chain employs TRBV4-3 and TRBJ1-2; maybe TRBD1 (5 bases). CDR1 and CDR2 from the germline V gene are LGHNA and YSLEER. The CDR3 is 15 amino acids. V was cut by 3 bases and J by 2 bases, with 13 bases left in between. DNA of the CDR3: TGCGCCAGCAGCCAGCAAGAAACAGGAAACTATGGCTACACCTTC. Translating it yields CASSQQETGNYGYTF.

The rearrangement joins TRBV7-2 to TRBJ2-1; tentatively, D is TRBD1 (5 bases). The CDR3 is 14 amino acids. V dropped 3 bases and J dropped 7 bases, with 13 bases sitting between them. The V gene's germline CDR1 is SGHTA and CDR2 FQGNSA. The CDR3 DNA reads as TGTGCCAGCAGCTTGGACCTTCAGGGTAATGAGCAGTTCTTC. Its protein product is CASSLDLQGNEQFF.

In its sample, this clone was seen once. The chain couples TRBV24-1 to TRBJ2-3, with D tentatively TRBD1 (5 bases). Per the germline V gene, CDR1 is KGHDR and CDR2 is SFDVKD. Trimming took off 4 bases at V and 3 bases at J, with 13 bases between the two ends. The CDR3 totals 15 residues. DNA of the CDR3: TGTGCCACCAGTGACAGGGAAATTCCGACAGATACGCAGTATTTT. The encoded protein is CATSDREIPTDTQYF.

The genes are TRBV6-6 and TRBJ2-2; TRBD2 agrees at 16 bases. The junction had 4 bases not matched to a gene; V was cut back by 5 bases and J by 4 bases. This CDR3 has 17 amino acids. Germline CDR1 is MNHNY and CDR2 is SVGAGI (reference sequence). CDR3 in amino acids: CASSPGLAGGVTGELFF. As DNA, the CDR3 is TGTGCCAGCAGTCCGGGACTAGCGGGAGGGGTCACCGGGGAGCTGTTTTTT.

V is TRBV6-6 and J is TRBJ1-2; tentative D call: TRBD1 (5 bases). Germline V lookup: CDR1 MNHNY, CDR2 SVGAGI (reference sequence). V was shortened by 6 bases and J by 2 bases, with 13 bases between the two germline ends. This CDR3 contains 14 residues. CDR3 sequence: CASRKDSKNYGYTF. The CDR3 coding sequence is TGTGCCAGCAGAAAAGACAGCAAGAACTATGGCTACACCTTC.

This chain uses TRBV18 with TRBJ1-1; D ambiguous. CDR3 length: 13 amino acids. Trimming removed 6 bases from V and 3 bases from J, with 11 bases in between. Germline assignment: CDR1 KGHSH and CDR2 LQKENI. The CDR3 DNA is TGTGCCAGCTCCACGCTCGCGGACACTGAAGCTTTCTTT. Encoded protein: CASSTLADTEAFF.

The chain has TRBV29-1 and TRBJ1-2; TRBD1 aligns across 7 bases. Germline loops: CDR1 SQVTM, CDR2 ANQGSEA. CDR3 length: 16 residues. Trimming cost V 3 bases and J 4 bases; bases outside gene matches: 14. CDR3 bases: TGCAGCGTTGATCGGGCAGGGGGGACCTTGGGCTATGGCTACACCTTC. Translated: CSVDRAGGTLGYGYTF.

V and J are TRBV7-9 and TRBJ1-3, with D possibly TRBD1 on 6 matching bases. Germline V gene data show CDR1 as SEHNR and CDR2 as FQNEAQ (reference sequence). This CDR3 comprises 13 residues. Trimming took 8 bases from V and 4 from J, leaving 12 bases between them. CDR3 loop: CASGTGQGNTIYF. CDR3 bases: TGTGCCAGCGGCACCGGACAGGGAAACACCATATATTTT.

This clone was detected only a few times. This chain links TRBV12-3 or TRBV12-4 with TRBJ1-5; the D is unclear. The CDR3 covers 11 residues. V lost 7 bases and J lost 4, with 5 bases in between. This CDR3 is CASTSNQPQHF. The DNA for the CDR3 is TGTGCCAGCACCTCTAATCAGCCCCAGCATTTT.

This clone was seen a single time. The CDR3 protein is CASSQSGTGRNTGELFF. CDR3 in DNA: TGCGCCAGCAGCCAATCAGGGACAGGAAGAAACACCGGGGAGCTGTTTTTT. This chain uses TRBV4-1 with TRBJ2-2; 8 bases line up with TRBD1. The CDR3 has 17 residues. Germline V gives CDR1 MGHRA, CDR2 YSYEKL. V trimming: 2 bases; J trimming: 2 bases; junction bases outside the gene matches: 7.

Only a few counts were recorded for this clone. This rearrangement joins TRBV7-2 to TRBJ2-2; 8 bases are shared with TRBD2. The germline V gene has CDR1 SGHTA and CDR2 FQGNSA. The trim removed 0 bases at V and 4 bases at J, leaving 7 bases unmatched. The CDR3 is 17 amino acids. The CDR3 DNA sequence: TGTGCCAGCAGCTTAGCGTTGCGGGAGGAACCCACCGGGGAGCTGTTTTTT. Amino acids: CASSLALREEPTGELFF.